These 31 T cell receptor beta chains originate from one sample sequenced in a study of blood T cell repertoires in COVID-19. TCRdb keeps only in-frame clones here, not all; method: immunoSEQ multiplex PCR. The repertoire consists of 200,000 to 300,000 clones, with 86% occurring once and the leading ten covering less than 3%. Sequenced sample: PBMCs or T cells enriched from blood (not recorded which). These receptors all stem from a woman younger than 30 who had recovered from COVID-19.

This chain joins TRBV5-1 and TRBJ1-5, with TRBD1 identical over 7 bases. Germline V gives CDR1 SGHRS, CDR2 YFSETQ. Losses at the gene ends were 3 bases for V and 4 bases for J; bases not matched to a gene: 10. The CDR3 sequence is 16 residues long. Here the CDR3 reads CASSYSPGGLNQPQHF. The CDR3 nucleotides read TGCGCCAGCAGCTATTCCCCAGGGGGATTAAATCAGCCCCAGCATTTT.

The CDR3 DNA sequence: TGTGCCAGCAGCTTAGAACAGGGACGGAACACTGAAGCTTTCTTT. As protein: CASSLEQGRNTEAFF. V usage is TRBV7-9 and J usage is TRBJ1-1; D perhaps matches TRBD1 (6 bases). Per germline, CDR1 SEHNR and CDR2 FQNEAQ (reference sequence). With 1 base removed from V and 1 base from J, the gap between germline ends came to 10 bases. This CDR3 contains 15 residues. The full variable domain, with the rest looked up from reference TRBV7-9 and TRBJ1-1, is DTGVSQNPRHKITKRGQNVTFRCDPISEHNRLYWYRQTLGQGPEFLTYFQNEAQLEKSRLLSDRFSAERPKGSFSTLEIQRTEQGDSAMYLCASSLEQGRNTEAFFGQGTRLTVV.

This chain connects TRBV3-1 (or the pseudogene TRBV3-2) to TRBJ2-4, with D tentatively TRBD2 (6 bases). Germline loops: CDR1 LGHDT, CDR2 YNNKEL (reference sequence). The CDR3 consists of 14 residues. V was cut by 3 bases and J by 5 bases, with 11 bases left in between. The CDR3 DNA reads TGTGCCAGCAGCCAGGCCTGGGGGGAAAACATTCAGTACTTC. Its protein is CASSQAWGENIQYF.

For this clone: Other DNA sequences in the sample encode the same CDR3. The chain recombines TRBV27 with TRBJ2-7, with 7 bases aligning to TRBD1. From germline, CDR1 is MNHEY and CDR2 SMNVEV (reference sequence). This CDR3 spans 14 amino acids. Trimming at V came to 3 bases and at J to 6 bases, leaving 8 bases not matched to a gene. The CDR3 bases are TGTGCCAGCAGTTTGCGCGACAGGGTTGGCGAGCAGTACTTC. As protein: CASSLRDRVGEQYF.

This clone was recorded a few times. The chain recombines TRBV7-9 with TRBJ2-7; 7 bases line up with TRBD2. Germline CDR1 SEHNR, CDR2 FQNEAQ (reference sequence). The trim removed 2 bases at V and 2 bases at J, leaving 12 bases unmatched. The CDR3 consists of 17 residues. CDR3: CASSLSDALAATYEQYF. CDR3 bases: TGTGCCAGCAGCTTATCCGACGCCCTAGCGGCTACCTACGAGCAGTACTTC.

This clone appeared once. This chain connects TRBV19 to TRBJ2-1; 9 bases align to TRBD1. With 5 bases clipped from V and 9 bases from J, the junction kept 5 bases outside the gene matches. Per germline, CDR1 LNHDA and CDR2 SQIVND (reference sequence). This CDR3 comprises 13 residues. The DNA of the CDR3 is TGTGCCAGTAGTGACAGGGGGGCAGGTGAGCAGTTCTTC. It encodes CASSDRGAGEQFF.

The CDR3 coding sequence is TGTGCCAGCAGCCCGCCCCAGGGCTACAATGAGCAGTTCTTC. Translating gives CASSPPQGYNEQFF. This chain uses TRBV5-5 with TRBJ2-1; TRBD1 is a possible D gene (5 bases). Trimming removed 4 bases from V and 3 bases from J, with 11 bases in between. Germline lookup yields CDR1 SGHKS and CDR2 YYEKEE (reference sequence). The CDR3 sequence is 14 residues long.

J is TRBJ2-2 and V is TRBV11-3; no definite D call. The V end was cut by 2 bases, the J end by 6 bases, with 7 bases between. CDR3 length equals 13 residues. CDR1 is SGHNT, CDR2 YENEEA, per germline. This CDR3 is CASSLYFSGELFF. The CDR3 DNA sequence: TGTGCCAGCAGCTTATATTTTTCCGGGGAGCTGTTTTTT.

This chain joins TRBV6-5 and TRBJ1-1; D not certain. Germline V gene sequence: CDR1 MNHEY, CDR2 SVGAGI. The V end was cut by 2 bases, the J end by 11 bases, with 9 bases between. The CDR3 runs 11 residues. The CDR3 protein is CASSYGPRAFF. As DNA, the CDR3 is TGTGCCAGCAGTTACGGGCCCCGGGCTTTCTTT.

The V and J genes are TRBV6-2 or TRBV6-3 and TRBJ2-6; D is possibly TRBD1 (5 bases). The CDR3 is 15 residues long. Germline V gene lookup returns CDR1 MNHEY and CDR2 SVGEGT. The V end was cut by 6 bases, the J end by 7 bases, with 16 bases between. CDR3 sequence reads: CASSEKPWTANVLTF. CDR3 DNA sequence: TGTGCCAGCAGCGAAAAGCCATGGACAGCCAACGTCCTGACTTTC.

This clone was counted only a few times. The chain combines TRBV19 with TRBJ2-1; D unresolved. CDR1 and CDR2 from the germline V gene are LNHDA and SQIVND (reference sequence). This CDR3 has 14 amino acids. Between the trimmed V and J ends, which lost 7 bases and 7 bases, there was a span of 17 bases. CDR3 in amino acids: CASTHTGSTNEQFF. CDR3 coding DNA: TGTGCCAGTACCCACACCGGGTCAACAAATGAGCAGTTCTTC.

The chain is built from TRBV29-1 and TRBJ2-2, with D possibly being TRBD1 (5 bases). Germline values: CDR1 SQVTM, CDR2 ANQGSEA. This CDR3 is 13 amino acids long. V shed 4 bases and J shed 2 bases, with 8 bases lying between them. Written as DNA, the CDR3 is TGCAGCGTTGCCGACAGTAACACCGGGGAGCTGTTTTTT. It codes for CSVADSNTGELFF.

The rearrangement uses TRBV2 and TRBJ1-1, with a tentative D call TRBD1 (6 bases). Germline V gene sequence: CDR1 SNHLY, CDR2 FYNNEI. This CDR3 region has 16 residues. Trimming left V 1 base short and J 1 base short, with 13 bases between. CDR3 protein: CASSEGAQGRNTEAFF. CDR3 DNA: TGTGCCAGCAGTGAAGGAGCTCAGGGGAGGAACACTGAAGCTTTCTTT.

The chain uses TRBV5-6 and TRBJ2-1; unclear D gene. CDR1 is SGHDT and CDR2 is YYEEEE in the germline V gene. This CDR3 has 14 residues. The V end lost 0 bases, the J end lost 5 bases, and 9 bases lay between the germline ends. CDR3 sequence (DNA): TGTGCCAGCAGCTTGGGGCGGCAGCACAATGAGCAGTTCTTC. Translation gives CASSLGRQHNEQFF.

The chain couples TRBV27 to TRBJ2-7; unclear D gene. This CDR3 comprises 13 residues. Trimming pared 3 bases from V and 1 base from J, leaving 7 bases between. In germline, CDR1 is MNHEY, CDR2 SMNVEV (reference sequence). Here the CDR3 reads CASSFGESYEQYF. CDR3 coding DNA: TGTGCCAGCAGTTTCGGTGAATCCTACGAGCAGTACTTC.

The V and J genes are TRBV30 and TRBJ2-2; 8 bases map to TRBD1. CDR3 length equals 15 residues. V shed 3 bases, J shed 1 base, and the junction held 4 bases outside the gene matches. Germline V gives CDR1 GTSNPN, CDR2 SVGIG (reference sequence). The CDR3 is CAWSTGTGNTGELFF. CDR3 DNA: TGTGCCTGGAGCACCGGGACAGGGAACACCGGGGAGCTGTTTTTT.

This chain links TRBV20-1 with TRBJ1-2, with D tentatively TRBD1 (6 bases). The CDR3 covers 11 residues. Germline V gene data show CDR1 as DFQATT and CDR2 as SNEGSKA (reference sequence). The DNA of the CDR3 is TGCAGGGGGGCCTCTAACTATGGCTACACCTTC. It codes for CRGASNYGYTF.

A single count supports this clone. The J gene is TRBJ2-1, the V gene TRBV27; TRBD2 matches 11 bases. There are 15 residues in the CDR3. Germline trimming cut 6 bases from V and 7 bases from J; bases unmatched to any gene: 8. Germline CDR1 and CDR2: MNHEY and SMNVEV (reference sequence). CDR3 coding DNA: TGTGCCAGCAGCAGTACTAGCGGGAGTTCAAATGAGCAGTTCTTC. Protein: CASSSTSGSSNEQFF.

The genes are TRBV6-2 or TRBV6-3 and TRBJ1-1; TRBD1 is a possible D gene (6 bases). V was cut by 5 bases and J by 5 bases, with 12 bases left in between. Germline CDR1 is MNHEY and CDR2 is SVGEGT. The CDR3 runs 13 residues. The CDR3 bases are TGTGCCAGCAGTCGTTTACAGGGTACTGAAGCTTTCTTT. Its protein product is CASSRLQGTEAFF.

The J gene is TRBJ1-5, the V gene TRBV30; no clear D. Per germline, CDR1 GTSNPN and CDR2 SVGIG (reference sequence). The CDR3 totals 13 residues. With 2 bases removed from V and 6 bases from J, the gap between germline ends came to 11 bases. CDR3 loop: CAWSPRGIQPQHF. The DNA of the CDR3 is TGTGCCTGGAGTCCTCGGGGAATTCAGCCCCAGCATTTT.

V and J are TRBV11-2 and TRBJ2-2, with 7 positions matching TRBD1. CDR3 length: 12 amino acids. CDR1 is SGHAT, CDR2 FQNNGV, per germline. V shed 4 bases and J 15 bases; nucleotides not matched to a gene: 8. The CDR3 bases are TGTGCCAGCAGCTCCAAGGGTACAGGGGTGTTTTTT. Amino acid sequence: CASSSKGTGVFF.

The chain employs TRBV11-2 and TRBJ2-1; 8 nucleotides align to TRBD1. The CDR3 is 15 amino acids. Germline V CDR1 and CDR2: SGHAT, FQNNGV. Losses at the gene ends were 5 bases for V and 5 bases for J; bases not matched to a gene: 8. The CDR3 reads CASSPLTGDHNEQFF. The CDR3 nucleotides are TGTGCCAGCAGCCCCCTGACAGGGGACCACAATGAGCAGTTCTTC.

The rearrangement joins TRBV27 to TRBJ2-5, with TRBD2 matching over 8 bases. This CDR3 region has 16 residues. CDR1 and CDR2 from the germline V gene are MNHEY and SMNVEV (reference sequence). V lost 3 bases to trimming and J lost 3 bases; unmatched junction nucleotides: 9. CDR3 DNA sequence: TGTGCCAGCAGTTTTTTAACTAGCGGAAAGGAAGAGACCCAGTACTTC. It is translated as CASSFLTSGKEETQYF.

A single count supports this clone. This rearrangement joins TRBV14 to TRBJ1-6; a possible D gene is TRBD1 (6 bases). V lost 4 bases and J lost 10, with 23 bases in between. The CDR3 is 17 residues long. Germline lookup yields CDR1 SGHDN and CDR2 FVKESK. The CDR3 region is CASSPRLLTGSGSPLHF. As DNA, the CDR3 is TGTGCCAGCAGCCCGCGACTCCTTACAGGGTCGGGCTCACCCCTCCACTTT.

This clone was seen more than once but under ten times. The CDR3 DNA reads as TGTGCCAGCAGCTACAGCGGGACGTACAATGAGCAGTTCTTC. It encodes CASSYSGTYNEQFF. This chain uses TRBV5-4 with TRBJ2-1; 7 bases are shared with TRBD2. The CDR3 contains 14 residues. Trimming took 3 bases from V and 4 from J; bases not matched to a gene: 4. Looked up from germline, CDR1 is SGHNT and CDR2 is YYREEE (reference sequence).

The chain joins TRBV14 to TRBJ1-2; 7 bases fit TRBD1. Germline CDR1 SGHDN, CDR2 FVKESK. The CDR3 has 18 residues. J was trimmed by 5 bases and V by 7 bases; bases with no gene match: 22. In DNA, the CDR3 is TGTGCCAGCATCTTGTTTTGTGGGACAGCGATCCCCCTTTATGGCTACACCTTC. Its protein is CASILFCGTAIPLYGYTF.

The V call is TRBV11-2, the J call TRBJ2-3, with TRBD2 matching 9 bases. The germline V gene encodes CDR1 SGHAT and CDR2 FQNNGV. Trimming cost V 5 bases and J 3 bases; bases outside gene matches: 9. The CDR3 sequence is 16 residues long. CDR3 nucleotides: TGTGCCAGCAGCATTTCTAGCGGGGTGTTAACAGATACGCAGTATTTT. It codes for CASSISSGVLTDTQYF.

The CDR3 sequence: CASSVGHNRPEQFF. In nucleotides, the CDR3 is TGTGCCAGCAGCGTGGGACATAACCGGCCTGAGCAGTTCTTC. This chain connects TRBV9 to TRBJ2-1; a possible D gene is TRBD1 (6 bases). The V end was cut by 2 bases, the J end by 9 bases, with 15 bases between. The germline gives CDR1 SGDLS, CDR2 YYNGEE. CDR3 size: 14 residues.

This clone was counted a few times. The genes are TRBV19 and TRBJ1-5, with D perhaps matching TRBD1 (6 bases). V was clipped by 9 bases and J by 5 bases, with 11 bases between them. This CDR3 has 12 residues. The germline CDR1 and CDR2 sequences are LNHDA and SQIVND (reference sequence). The CDR3 DNA reads TGTGCCAGCGGGGGGCCTGATCAGCCCCAGCATTTT. This sequence encodes CASGGPDQPQHF.

The chain recombines TRBV11-2 with TRBJ2-5; TRBD2 matches at 9 bases. V lost 3 bases to trimming and J lost 2 bases; unmatched junction nucleotides: 1. CDR1 and CDR2 from the germline V gene are SGHAT and FQNNGV. The CDR3 totals 14 residues. CDR3 in amino acids: CASSLSGGQETQYF. The CDR3 DNA reads TGTGCCAGCAGCTTGAGCGGGGGGCAAGAGACCCAGTACTTC.

This rearrangement joins TRBV4-1 to TRBJ2-7; D is possibly TRBD2 (5 bases). The CDR3 is made up of 17 amino acids. Per germline, CDR1 MGHRA and CDR2 YSYEKL. Trimming took off 2 bases at V and 0 bases at J, with 17 bases between the two ends. The CDR3 nucleotides read TGCGCCAGCAGCCAATACGGAACGACGGGGAGCTCCTACGAGCAGTACTTC. Protein sequence: CASSQYGTTGSSYEQYF.